This TCR beta chain comes out of a study of CD8+ T cells in alopecia areata. The CDR3 is made up of 13 amino acids. Per germline, CDR1 SQVTM and CDR2 ANQGSEA. The V gene end was trimmed by 7 bases and the J gene end by 6 bases; junction bases not matched to a gene: 9. RNA was extracted and reverse transcribed into cDNA as the sequencing template. Only in-frame clones appear in the TCRdb table, and some are missing; sequencing was by immunoSEQ multiplex PCR. The sample includes more than 200,000 clones, about 68% of them seen just once. Sequenced material: CD4+ T cells sorted from blood, taken at week 0. The TCR originated in a human donor with alopecia areata. The genes are TRBV29-1 and TRBJ2-3; 8 bases are shared with TRBD2. CDR3 sequence: CSASSGIADTQYF. The CDR3 DNA sequence: TGCAGCGCTAGTAGCGGGATTGCCGATACGCAGTATTTT.